This TCR beta chain is drawn from a study of cytotoxic CD8 clonotypes in ibrutinib-treated CLL. Study-wide context: Timing of response sample collection was a median roughly twelve months after treatment start, with a range of 6 to 36. Averaging across samples gave about 240,000 productive templates and roughly 88,000 productive rearrangements.

Sequencing was performed with immunoSEQ multiplex PCR; in TCRdb, only in-frame clones are kept and a portion is missing. The repertoire holds about 130,000 clones, approximately 85% seen once, with roughly 2% in the top ten. Trimming removed 6 bases at V and 3 bases at J, with 20 bases between. CDR3 length equals 16 residues. CDR1 and CDR2 (germline): KGHSH, LQKENI. Study-wide results and caveats: Sustained-remission patients were sampled at different times than progressing patients were. Public clonotypes were rare and shrank or held steady on treatment.

Remarks on this clone: Its specificity is unknown.

Sequenced material: PBMCs, taken after 24 months of ibrutinib treatment. The chain uses TRBV18 and TRBJ1-1; D possibly corresponds to TRBD1 (6 bases). This clonotype was obtained from a human donor with chronic lymphocytic leukemia. The CDR3: CASSNLRGAGDTEAFF. The CDR3 DNA reads as TGTGCCAGCTCCAACCTACGGGGGGCCGGGGACACTGAAGCTTTCTTT.